Only a few counts were recorded for the clone carrying this TCR beta chain. This record comes from a study of T-cell reconstitution after alpha-beta-depleted transplantation in children. Unique molecular identifiers featured in how the TCRbeta library was prepared. TCRdb re-called the PCR reads with MiXCR, one entry per CDR3 protein. Seen here are over 550,000 distinct CDR3 sequences, roughly a tenth observed once, and the top ten hold roughly 4%. Germline V lookup: CDR1 DFQATT, CDR2 SNEGSKA (reference sequence). Deletions cut 5 bases from V and 1 base from J, with 14 bases between. The CDR3 sequence is 14 residues long.

Sequences were derived from PBMCs from the stem cell graft donor, sampled from the stem cell graft. This TCR was recovered from a human donor who donated a stem cell graft to a child with acute myeloid leukemia. The chain links TRBV20-1 to TRBJ2-5, with a tentative D call TRBD2 (6 bases). CDR3 loop: CSARKRASQETQYF. CDR3 DNA: TGCAGTGCTCGAAAGCGGGCATCCCAAGAGACCCAGTACTTC.